One sample yielded the 21 T cell receptor beta chains listed below, sequenced in a study of blood T cell repertoires in COVID-19 (dated by TCRdb to about 2020). Preparation of the library involved the immunoSEQ multiplex PCR assay. Imported from immuneACCESS, the table was reduced by TCRdb to in-frame sequences with V and J called. These copies leave out some clones; in studies compared against another copy, an unresolved V gene accounts for under half, and the cause of the remainder is not known. Present in this sample are 60,000 to 90,000 clones, around 88% of which were seen just once. The top ten clones comprise nearly 5% of the sample. Sequenced sample: peripheral blood. The receptors derive from a woman at least 80 years old with active or convalescent COVID-19.

The chain carries TRBV2 and TRBJ2-1, with D possibly being TRBD1 (5 bases). The germline CDR1 and CDR2 sequences are SNHLY and FYNNEI. The CDR3 has 14 residues. V shed 7 bases and J shed 5 bases, with 15 bases lying between them. CDR3 bases: TGTGCCAGCACGACAGATCTAAGTAACAATGAGCAGTTCTTC. It is translated as CASTTDLSNNEQFF.

This chain joins TRBV11-3 and TRBJ2-1; TRBD2 might be the D (7 bases). V dropped 3 bases and J dropped 8 bases, with 14 bases sitting between them. The CDR3 sequence is 14 residues long. The germline gives CDR1 SGHNT, CDR2 YENEEA. The CDR3 DNA follows: TGTGCCAGCAGCTTCGGGGGGCTGGAATATGAGCAGTTCTTC. As protein: CASSFGGLEYEQFF.

In this sample, this clone turned up a few times. The chain couples TRBV4-3 to TRBJ1-5; D not resolved. The V end was cut by 0 bases, the J end by 2 bases, with 8 bases between. CDR1 LGHNA and CDR2 YSLEER come from the germline V gene. The CDR3 totals 15 residues. CDR3 loop: CASSQDFSGNQPQHF. CDR3 in DNA: TGCGCCAGCAGCCAAGATTTCTCAGGCAATCAGCCCCAGCATTTT.

The CDR3 protein is CASSPDRPSYEQYF. CDR3 nucleotide sequence: TGTGCCAGCAGCCCGGACAGGCCGTCCTACGAGCAGTACTTC. The V and J genes are TRBV6-5 and TRBJ2-7; 7 bases fit TRBD1. Germline loops: CDR1 MNHEY, CDR2 SVGAGI. This CDR3 region has 14 residues. Germline trimming cut 6 bases from V and 1 base from J; bases unmatched to any gene: 6.

By sample share, this clone is medium-sized. This rearrangement joins TRBV28 to TRBJ1-1; D is possibly TRBD1 (5 bases). Deletions cut 2 bases from V and 5 bases from J, with 12 bases between. Germline assignment: CDR1 MDHEN and CDR2 SYDVKM. The CDR3 totals 14 residues. DNA for the CDR3: TGTGCCAGCAGTTTACGGGGGTATAGGACTGAAGCTTTCTTT. This codes for CASSLRGYRTEAFF.

This chain uses TRBV6-5 with TRBJ1-2; the match to TRBD1 covers 7 bases. V lost 6 bases, J lost 8 bases, and 9 bases stayed unmatched. CDR1 and CDR2 (germline): MNHEY, SVGAGI. This CDR3 region has 13 residues. The DNA for the CDR3 is TGTGCCAGCAGCCGCGACAGGGTGGCCGGCTACACCTTC. Translated: CASSRDRVAGYTF.

The chain couples TRBV4-3 to TRBJ1-1, with D possibly being TRBD1 (5 bases). Germline CDR1 reads LGHNA; CDR2 reads YSLEER. V lost 0 bases and J 2 bases, leaving 10 bases between the germline ends. The CDR3 is 15 amino acids. The CDR3 DNA follows: TGCGCCAGCAGCCAAGATAGGGGCAGAAACACTGAAGCTTTCTTT. Its translation is CASSQDRGRNTEAFF.

V usage is TRBV2 and J usage is TRBJ2-1; D unresolved. The V gene's germline CDR1 is SNHLY and CDR2 FYNNEI. This CDR3 has 11 amino acids. Trimming cost V 6 bases and J 7 bases, with 7 bases left between them. This chain's CDR3 is CASSQRNEQFF. CDR3 in DNA: TGTGCCAGCAGCCAGAGGAATGAGCAGTTCTTC.

The rearrangement joins TRBV4-1 to TRBJ2-4; 7 bases line up with TRBD2. This CDR3 has 16 residues. CDR1 MGHRA and CDR2 YSYEKL come from the germline V gene. Losses at the gene ends were 1 base for V and 4 bases for J; bases not matched to a gene: 7. CDR3 residues: CASSQGGGRIKNIQYF. The DNA of the CDR3 is TGCGCCAGCAGCCAAGGCGGGGGAAGGATTAAAAACATTCAGTACTTC.

The J gene is TRBJ2-5, the V gene TRBV6-5; 12 bases align to TRBD2. The germline CDR1 and CDR2 sequences are MNHEY and SVGAGI. The V and J ends lost 8 bases and 4 bases, in that order; junction bases with no gene match: 5. The CDR3 is 14 amino acids. DNA of the CDR3: TGTGCCAGCGCTAGCGGGGGGGCAGGAGAGACCCAGTACTTC. It yields the protein CASASGGAGETQYF.

CDR3 residues: CASSSWGVGQPQHF. The CDR3 nucleotides read TGTGCCAGCAGCTCCTGGGGCGTAGGGCAGCCCCAGCATTTT. The rearrangement uses TRBV28 and TRBJ1-5, with a tentative D call TRBD1 (5 bases). V lost 6 bases, J lost 7 bases, and 16 bases lay in between. This CDR3 comprises 14 residues. Germline CDR1 and CDR2: MDHEN and SYDVKM. The variable domain in full, completed from reference TRBV28 and TRBJ1-5, reads DVKVTQSSRYLVKRTGEKVFLECVQDMDHENMFWYRQDPGLGLRLIYFSYDVKMKEKGDIPEGYSVSREKKERFSLILESASTNQTSMYLCASSSWGVGQPQHFGDGTRLSIL.

This CDR3 reads CASSIGTGCNQPQHF. DNA of the CDR3: TGTGCCAGCAGCATTGGGACAGGGTGCAATCAGCCCCAGCATTTT. The V and J genes are TRBV21-1 and TRBJ1-5; the DNA was not compared with TRBD1, the D call given in the table. TRBV21-1 represents a pseudogene. This CDR3 is 15 amino acids long.

The V call is TRBV28, the J call TRBJ1-2, with no clear D. The V and J ends lost 3 bases and 8 bases respectively, with 22 bases between them. Germline lookup yields CDR1 MDHEN and CDR2 SYDVKM. CDR3 length: 16 amino acids. The CDR3 loop is CASSFGVSRASRGYTF. In DNA form, the CDR3 reads TGTGCCAGCAGTTTTGGGGTTTCGAGGGCGTCCCGGGGCTACACCTTC.

The J gene is TRBJ1-2, the V gene TRBV6-5, with 7 bases lining up with TRBD1. J was trimmed by 5 bases and V by 7 bases; bases with no gene match: 10. This CDR3 comprises 14 residues. Per the germline V gene, CDR1 is MNHEY and CDR2 is SVGAGI. The CDR3 sequence: CASTKTGLGYGYTF. CDR3 nucleotide sequence: TGTGCCAGCACTAAGACAGGGTTGGGGTATGGCTACACCTTC.

This clone has a single count. This chain uses TRBV28 with TRBJ1-4; D gene unclear. V lost 7 bases, J lost 5 bases, and 5 bases lay in between. There are 11 residues in the CDR3. The germline V gene encodes CDR1 MDHEN and CDR2 SYDVKM. CDR3 region: CASNTNEKLFF. CDR3 coding DNA: TGTGCCAGCAACACCAATGAAAAACTGTTTTTT.

Here the CDR3 reads CASKGGTGSYEQYF. The CDR3 DNA follows: TGCGCCAGCAAAGGCGGGACAGGCTCCTACGAGCAGTACTTC. This chain joins TRBV5-1 and TRBJ2-7; 8 bases map to TRBD1. Germline V lookup: CDR1 SGHRS, CDR2 YFSETQ. The CDR3 length is 14 residues. V was clipped by 6 bases and J by 0 bases; unmatched bases: 5.

V gene TRBV9 combines with J gene TRBJ2-4, with D possibly TRBD1 on 6 matching bases. The V gene lost 2 bases and the J gene lost 3 bases, with 9 bases spanning the gap. This CDR3 region has 14 residues. The V gene's germline CDR1 is SGDLS and CDR2 YYNGEE. CDR3 loop: CASSVEGVKNIQYF. In DNA, the CDR3 is TGTGCCAGCAGCGTTGAGGGGGTCAAAAACATTCAGTACTTC.

The genes are TRBV15 and TRBJ1-1; D unclear. This CDR3 has 14 amino acids. Germline values: CDR1 LNHNV, CDR2 YYDKDF (reference sequence). Trimming stripped 5 bases from V and 3 bases from J, with 13 bases between. The CDR3 DNA reads TGTGCCACCAGCGCGGGAATTTGGGACACTGAAGCTTTCTTT. Amino acid sequence: CATSAGIWDTEAFF. Full variable domain (remainder filled in from reference TRBV15 and TRBJ1-1): DAMVIQNPRYQVTQFGKPVTLSCSQTLNHNVMYWYQQKSSQAPKLLFHYYDKDFNNEADTPDNFQSRRPNTSFCFLDIRSPGLGDTAMYLCATSAGIWDTEAFFGQGTRLTVV.

The rearrangement links TRBV6-2 or TRBV6-3 to TRBJ2-3; TRBD2 matches at 10 bases. The CDR3 totals 15 residues. V was pared by 5 bases and J by 5 bases, with 7 bases of the junction left unmatched. Germline-derived CDR1 and CDR2 are MNHEY and SVGEGT. This chain's CDR3 is CASSRIAGGLDTQYF. CDR3 DNA sequence: TGTGCCAGCAGTCGGATAGCGGGGGGCCTAGATACGCAGTATTTT.

The V call is TRBV9, the J call TRBJ1-3; maybe TRBD1 (6 bases). This CDR3 is 15 amino acids long. The V end was cut by 0 bases, the J end by 4 bases, with 11 bases between. Germline V gene sequence: CDR1 SGDLS, CDR2 YYNGEE. The CDR3 DNA follows: TGTGCCAGCAGCGTAGATAACAGGGTAGGAAACACCATATATTTT. Its translation: CASSVDNRVGNTIYF.

This rearrangement joins TRBV29-1 to TRBJ1-4, with 8 nucleotides matching TRBD1. Losses at the gene ends were 5 bases for V and 5 bases for J; bases not matched to a gene: 4. This CDR3 contains 13 residues. Germline lookup yields CDR1 SQVTM and CDR2 ANQGSEA. CDR3 amino acids: CSVRTGRNEKLFF. The CDR3 DNA reads as TGCAGCGTTCGGACAGGGAGAAATGAAAAACTGTTTTTT.